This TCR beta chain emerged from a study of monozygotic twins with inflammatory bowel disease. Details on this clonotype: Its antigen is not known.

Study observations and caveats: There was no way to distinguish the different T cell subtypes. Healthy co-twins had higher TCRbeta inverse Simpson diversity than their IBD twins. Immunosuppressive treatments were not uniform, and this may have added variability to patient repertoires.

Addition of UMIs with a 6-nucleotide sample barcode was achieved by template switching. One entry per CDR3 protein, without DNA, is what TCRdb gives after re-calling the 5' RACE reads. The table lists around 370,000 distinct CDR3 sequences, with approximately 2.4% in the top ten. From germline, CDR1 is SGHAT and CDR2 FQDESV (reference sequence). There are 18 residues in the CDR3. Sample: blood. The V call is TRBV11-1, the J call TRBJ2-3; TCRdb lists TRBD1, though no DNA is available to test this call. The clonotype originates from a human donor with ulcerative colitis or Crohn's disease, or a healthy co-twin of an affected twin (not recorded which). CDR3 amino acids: CASSLNAPDRGSADTQYF.